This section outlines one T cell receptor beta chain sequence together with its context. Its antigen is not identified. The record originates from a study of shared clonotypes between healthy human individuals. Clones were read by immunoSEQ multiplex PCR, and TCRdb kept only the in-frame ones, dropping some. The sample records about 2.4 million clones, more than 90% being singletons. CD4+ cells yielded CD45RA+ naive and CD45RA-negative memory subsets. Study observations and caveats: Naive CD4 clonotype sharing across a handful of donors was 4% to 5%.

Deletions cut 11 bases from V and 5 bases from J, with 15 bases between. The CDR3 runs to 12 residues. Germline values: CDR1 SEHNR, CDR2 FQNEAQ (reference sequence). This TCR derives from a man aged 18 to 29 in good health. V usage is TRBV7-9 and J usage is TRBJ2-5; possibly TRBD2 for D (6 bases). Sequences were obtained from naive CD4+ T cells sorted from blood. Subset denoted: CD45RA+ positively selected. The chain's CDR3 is CAYGGETETQYF. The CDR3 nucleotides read TGTGCCTACGGAGGGGAAACGGAGACCCAGTACTTC.